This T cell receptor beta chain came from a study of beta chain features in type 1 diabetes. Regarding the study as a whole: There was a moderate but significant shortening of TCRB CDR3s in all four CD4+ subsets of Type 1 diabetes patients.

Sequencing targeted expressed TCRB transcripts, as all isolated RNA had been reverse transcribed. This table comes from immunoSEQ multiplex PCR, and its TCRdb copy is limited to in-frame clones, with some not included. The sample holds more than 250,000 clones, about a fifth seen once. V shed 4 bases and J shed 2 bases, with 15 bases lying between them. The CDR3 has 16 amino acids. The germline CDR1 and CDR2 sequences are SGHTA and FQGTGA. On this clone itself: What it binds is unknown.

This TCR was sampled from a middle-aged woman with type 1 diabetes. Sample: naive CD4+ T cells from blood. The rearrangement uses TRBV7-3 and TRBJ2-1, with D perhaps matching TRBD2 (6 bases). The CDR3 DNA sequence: TGTGCCAGCAGCTCGGCTAGCGTTGGCCCCTACAATGAGCAGTTCTTC. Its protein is CASSSASVGPYNEQFF. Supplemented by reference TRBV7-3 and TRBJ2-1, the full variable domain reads GAGVSQTPSNKVTEKGKYVELRCDPISGHTALYWYRQSLGQGPEFLIYFQGTGAADDSGLPNDRFFAVRPEGSVSTLKIQRTERGDSAVYLCASSSASVGPYNEQFFGPGTRLTVL.